This T cell receptor beta chain was sequenced in a study of T-cell memory formation after mild COVID-19. CDR3 length: 16 amino acids. CDR1 and CDR2 from the germline V gene are SGHVS and FQNEAQ. J lost 8 bases, V lost 5 bases, and 15 bases had no gene match. Regarding the study as a whole: While clones contracting from day 15 to 85 were balanced between CD4 and CD8, later expanders leaned CD4+. Pre-infection memory held some responding clones, suggesting pre-existing cross-reactive T cells responded. Contracting clones localized mainly to CM and EM when CD4+ and mainly to EMRA when CD8+. Second-wave clones reaching peak frequency on day 37 lacked confirmed SARS-CoV-2 specificity.

Each CDR3 protein is one row after TCRdb ran MiXCR on the 5' RACE reads. Here the sample spans fewer than 400,000 distinct CDR3 sequences, over 10% being singletons. At least ten counts were recorded for this clonotype. The antigen is not known. This receptor was identified in a man aged 18-30 years who had mild COVID-19 (a few samples of this study predate the infection). Cell type and time point are not known. This rearrangement joins TRBV7-8 to TRBJ2-3; 8 positions agree with TRBD1. The sample consisted of PBMCs or a T cell subset sorted from them (not recorded which). The DNA for the CDR3 is TGTGCCAGCAGCCCACGGTGGACAGGGAAGGGTGGTACGCAGTATTTT. Encoded protein: CASSPRWTGKGGTQYF. Combining the CDR3 with reference TRBV7-8 and TRBJ2-3 gives the whole variable domain GAGVSQSPRYKVAKRGQDVALRCDPISGHVSLFWYQQALGQGPEFLTYFQNEAQLDKSGLPSDRFFAERPEGSVSTLKIQRTQQEDSAVYLCASSPRWTGKGGTQYFGPGTRLTVL.